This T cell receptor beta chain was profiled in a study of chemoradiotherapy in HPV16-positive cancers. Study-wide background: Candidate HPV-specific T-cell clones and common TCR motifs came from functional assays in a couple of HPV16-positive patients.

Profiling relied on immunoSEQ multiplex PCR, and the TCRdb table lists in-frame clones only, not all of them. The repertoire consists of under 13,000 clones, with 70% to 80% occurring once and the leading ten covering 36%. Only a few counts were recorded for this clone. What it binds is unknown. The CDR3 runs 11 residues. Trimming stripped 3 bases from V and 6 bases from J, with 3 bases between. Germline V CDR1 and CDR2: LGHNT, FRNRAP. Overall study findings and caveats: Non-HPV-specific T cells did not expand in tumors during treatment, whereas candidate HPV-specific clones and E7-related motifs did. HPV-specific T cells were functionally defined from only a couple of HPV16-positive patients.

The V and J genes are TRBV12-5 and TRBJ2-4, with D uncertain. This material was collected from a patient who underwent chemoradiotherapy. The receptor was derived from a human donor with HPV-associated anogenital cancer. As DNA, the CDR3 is TGTGCTAGTGGTTTACGAAACATTCAGTACTTC. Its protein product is CASGLRNIQYF. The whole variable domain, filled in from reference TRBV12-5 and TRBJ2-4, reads DARVTQTPRHKVTEMGQEVTMRCQPILGHNTVFWYRQTMMQGLELLAYFRNRAPLDDSGMPKDRFSAEMPDATLATLKIQPSEPRDSAVYFCASGLRNIQYFGAGTRLSVL.